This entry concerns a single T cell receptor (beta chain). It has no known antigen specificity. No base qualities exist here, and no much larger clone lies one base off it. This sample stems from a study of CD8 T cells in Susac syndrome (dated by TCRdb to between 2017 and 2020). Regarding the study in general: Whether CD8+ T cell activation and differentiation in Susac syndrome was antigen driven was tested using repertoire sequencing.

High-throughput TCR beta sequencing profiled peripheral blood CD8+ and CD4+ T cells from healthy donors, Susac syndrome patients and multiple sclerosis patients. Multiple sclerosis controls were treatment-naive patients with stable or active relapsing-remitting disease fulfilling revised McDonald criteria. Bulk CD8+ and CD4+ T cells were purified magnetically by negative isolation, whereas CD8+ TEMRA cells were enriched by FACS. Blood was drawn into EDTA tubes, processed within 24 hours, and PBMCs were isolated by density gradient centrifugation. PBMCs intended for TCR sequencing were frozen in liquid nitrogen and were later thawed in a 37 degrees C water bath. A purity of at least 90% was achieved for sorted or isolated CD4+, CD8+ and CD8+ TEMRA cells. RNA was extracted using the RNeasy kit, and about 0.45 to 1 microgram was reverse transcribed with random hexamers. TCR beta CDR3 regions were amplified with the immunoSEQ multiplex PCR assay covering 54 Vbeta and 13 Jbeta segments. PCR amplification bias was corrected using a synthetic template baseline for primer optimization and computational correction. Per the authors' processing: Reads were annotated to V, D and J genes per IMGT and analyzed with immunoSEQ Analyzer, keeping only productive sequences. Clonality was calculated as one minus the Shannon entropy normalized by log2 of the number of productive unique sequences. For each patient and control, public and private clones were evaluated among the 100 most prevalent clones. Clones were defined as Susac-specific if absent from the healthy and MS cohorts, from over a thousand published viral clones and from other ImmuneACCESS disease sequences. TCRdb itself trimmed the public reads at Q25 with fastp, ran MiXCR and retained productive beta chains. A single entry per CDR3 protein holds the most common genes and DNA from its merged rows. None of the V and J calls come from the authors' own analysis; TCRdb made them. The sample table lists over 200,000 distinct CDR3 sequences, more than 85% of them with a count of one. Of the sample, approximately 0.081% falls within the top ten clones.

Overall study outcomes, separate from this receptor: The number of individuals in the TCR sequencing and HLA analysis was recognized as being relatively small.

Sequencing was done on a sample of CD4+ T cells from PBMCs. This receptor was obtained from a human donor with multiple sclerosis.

The CDR3 here reads CSARGTEYGYTF. The DNA sequence is given as TGCAGTGCTAGAGGGACCGAATATGGCTACACCTTC. The receptor chain draws on TRBV20-1 and TRBJ1-2; too little of a D gene remains to name it. V loses 1 base of germline sequence and J loses 5 bases, and the interval between the two ends is 8 bases. Measured from the cysteine to the phenylalanine, the CDR3 is 12 residues long. Only CDR3 DNA is held: 36 bases, read in frame from base 1. For CDR1 and CDR2, the germline V gene (reference sequence) lists DFQATT and SNEGSKA.